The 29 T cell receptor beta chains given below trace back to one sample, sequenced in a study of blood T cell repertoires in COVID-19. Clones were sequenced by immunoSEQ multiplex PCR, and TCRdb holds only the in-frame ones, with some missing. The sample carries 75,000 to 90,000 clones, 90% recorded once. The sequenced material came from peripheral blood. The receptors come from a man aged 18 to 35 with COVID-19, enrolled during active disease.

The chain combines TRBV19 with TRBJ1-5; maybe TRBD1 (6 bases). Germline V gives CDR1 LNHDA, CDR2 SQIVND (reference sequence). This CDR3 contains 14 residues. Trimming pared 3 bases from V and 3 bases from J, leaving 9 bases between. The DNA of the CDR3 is TGTGCCAGTAGTATCGGACAGCTCAATCAGCCCCAGCATTTT. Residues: CASSIGQLNQPQHF.

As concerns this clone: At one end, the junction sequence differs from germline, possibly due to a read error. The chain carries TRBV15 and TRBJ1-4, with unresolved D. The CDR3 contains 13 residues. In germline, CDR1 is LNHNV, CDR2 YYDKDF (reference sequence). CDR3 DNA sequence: TGTGCCACGCTCGGGGTTCCGGGTGAAAAACTGCTTTTT. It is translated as CATLGVPGEKLLF.

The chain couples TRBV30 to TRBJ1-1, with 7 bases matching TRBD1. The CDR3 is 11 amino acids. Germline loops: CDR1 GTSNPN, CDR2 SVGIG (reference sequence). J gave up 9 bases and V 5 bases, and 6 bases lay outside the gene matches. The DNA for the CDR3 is TGTGCCTGGGGGGGGACAGCCAAAGCTTTCTTT. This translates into CAWGGTAKAFF.

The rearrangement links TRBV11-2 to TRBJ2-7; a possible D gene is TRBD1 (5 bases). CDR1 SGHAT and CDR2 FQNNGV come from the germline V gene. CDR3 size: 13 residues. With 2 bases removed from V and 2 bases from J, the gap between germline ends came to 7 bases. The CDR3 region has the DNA TGTGCCAGCAGCTTATCCAGGGCCTACGAGCAGTACTTC. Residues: CASSLSRAYEQYF.

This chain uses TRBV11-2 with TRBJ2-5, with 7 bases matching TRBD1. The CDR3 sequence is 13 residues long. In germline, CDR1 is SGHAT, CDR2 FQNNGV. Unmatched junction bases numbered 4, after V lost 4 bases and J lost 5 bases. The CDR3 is CASSYRGRETQYF. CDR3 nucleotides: TGTGCCAGCAGCTACAGGGGTCGGGAGACCCAGTACTTC.

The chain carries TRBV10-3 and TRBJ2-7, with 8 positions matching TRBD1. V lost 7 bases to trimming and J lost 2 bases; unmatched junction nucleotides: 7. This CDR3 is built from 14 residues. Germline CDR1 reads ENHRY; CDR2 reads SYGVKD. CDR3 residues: CAITPDREAYEQYF. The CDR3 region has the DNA TGTGCCATCACTCCGGACAGGGAGGCCTACGAGCAGTACTTC.

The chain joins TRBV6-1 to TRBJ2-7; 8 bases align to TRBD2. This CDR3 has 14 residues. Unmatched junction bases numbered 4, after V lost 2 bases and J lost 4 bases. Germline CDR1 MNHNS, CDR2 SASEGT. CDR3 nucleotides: TGTGCCAGCAGTGAAACCGCGGGAGGTTACGAGCAGTACTTC. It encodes CASSETAGGYEQYF.

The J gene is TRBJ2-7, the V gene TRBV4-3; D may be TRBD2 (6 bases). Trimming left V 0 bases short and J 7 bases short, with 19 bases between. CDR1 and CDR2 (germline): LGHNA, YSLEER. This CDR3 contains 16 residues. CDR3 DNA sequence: TGCGCCAGCAGCCAAGACAGGAGGGCCCGGGTGGGTGAGCAGTACTTC. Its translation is CASSQDRRARVGEQYF.

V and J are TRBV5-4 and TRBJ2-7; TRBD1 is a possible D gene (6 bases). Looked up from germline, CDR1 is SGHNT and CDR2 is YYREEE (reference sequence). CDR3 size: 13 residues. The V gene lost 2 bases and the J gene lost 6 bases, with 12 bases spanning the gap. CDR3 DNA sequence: TGTGCCAGCAGCTTCGGAACAGGGAGCGAGCAGTACTTC. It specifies CASSFGTGSEQYF.

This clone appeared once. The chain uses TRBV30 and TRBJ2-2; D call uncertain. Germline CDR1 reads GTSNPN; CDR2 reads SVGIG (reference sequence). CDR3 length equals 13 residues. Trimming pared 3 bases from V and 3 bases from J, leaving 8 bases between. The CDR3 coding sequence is TGTGCCTGGAGGAGTTTTTACACCGGGGAGCTGTTTTTT. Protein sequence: CAWRSFYTGELFF.

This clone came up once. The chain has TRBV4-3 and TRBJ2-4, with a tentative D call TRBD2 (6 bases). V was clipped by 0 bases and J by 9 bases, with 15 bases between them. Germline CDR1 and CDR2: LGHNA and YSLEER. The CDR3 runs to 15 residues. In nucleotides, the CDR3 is TGCGCCAGCAGCCAAGAGTGGCGGGAAGCGAGCATTCAGTACTTC. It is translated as CASSQEWREASIQYF.

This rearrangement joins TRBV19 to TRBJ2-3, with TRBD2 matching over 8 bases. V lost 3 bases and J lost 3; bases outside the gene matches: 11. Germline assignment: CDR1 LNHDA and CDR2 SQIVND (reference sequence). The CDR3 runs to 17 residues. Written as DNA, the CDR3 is TGTGCCAGTAGTATTCCGGGACTAGGTGATGGGACAGATACGCAGTATTTT. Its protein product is CASSIPGLGDGTDTQYF.

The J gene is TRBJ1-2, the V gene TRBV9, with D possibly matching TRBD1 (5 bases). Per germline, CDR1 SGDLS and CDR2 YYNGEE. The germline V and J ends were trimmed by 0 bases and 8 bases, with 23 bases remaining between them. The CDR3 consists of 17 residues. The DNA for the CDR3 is TGTGCCAGCAGCGTAGGTCTACAGGACATCCGGCTGGAAGGCTACACCTTC. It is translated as CASSVGLQDIRLEGYTF.

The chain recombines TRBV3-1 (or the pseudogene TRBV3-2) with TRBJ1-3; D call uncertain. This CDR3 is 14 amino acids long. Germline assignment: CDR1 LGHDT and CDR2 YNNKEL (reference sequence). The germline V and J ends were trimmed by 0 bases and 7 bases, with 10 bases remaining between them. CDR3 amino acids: CASSQDRVANTIYF. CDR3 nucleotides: TGTGCCAGCAGCCAAGATAGAGTAGCCAACACCATATATTTT.

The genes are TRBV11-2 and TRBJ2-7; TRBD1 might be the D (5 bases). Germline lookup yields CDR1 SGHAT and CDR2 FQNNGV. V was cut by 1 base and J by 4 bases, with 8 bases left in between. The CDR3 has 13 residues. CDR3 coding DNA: TGTGCCAGCAGCTTAGGACAGAAATACGAGCAGTACTTC. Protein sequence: CASSLGQKYEQYF. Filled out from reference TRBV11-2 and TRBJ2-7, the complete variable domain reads EAGVAQSPRYKIIEKRQSVAFWCNPISGHATLYWYQQILGQGPKLLIQFQNNGVVDDSQLPKDRFSAERLKGVDSTLKIQPAKLEDSAVYLCASSLGQKYEQYFGPGTRLTVT.

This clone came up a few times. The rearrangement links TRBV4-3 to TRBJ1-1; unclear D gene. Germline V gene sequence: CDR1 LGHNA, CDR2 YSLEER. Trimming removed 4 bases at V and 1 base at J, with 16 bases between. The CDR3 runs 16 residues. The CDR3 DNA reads TGCGCCAGCAGCCGCCAACCGGGAAACTGGAACACTGAAGCTTTCTTT. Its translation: CASSRQPGNWNTEAFF.

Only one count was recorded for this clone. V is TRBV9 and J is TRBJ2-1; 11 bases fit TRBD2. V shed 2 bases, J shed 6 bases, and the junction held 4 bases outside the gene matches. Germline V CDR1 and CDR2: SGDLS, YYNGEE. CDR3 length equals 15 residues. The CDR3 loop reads CASSVTSGIVNEQFF. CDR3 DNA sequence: TGTGCCAGCAGCGTGACTAGCGGGATAGTCAATGAGCAGTTCTTC.

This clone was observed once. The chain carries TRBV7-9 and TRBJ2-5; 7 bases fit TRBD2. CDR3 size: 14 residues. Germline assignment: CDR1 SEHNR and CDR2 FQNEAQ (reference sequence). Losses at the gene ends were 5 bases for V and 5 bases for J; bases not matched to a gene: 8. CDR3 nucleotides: TGTGCCAGCAGCGCGCGCGGGAGCCCCGAGACCCAGTACTTC. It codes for CASSARGSPETQYF.

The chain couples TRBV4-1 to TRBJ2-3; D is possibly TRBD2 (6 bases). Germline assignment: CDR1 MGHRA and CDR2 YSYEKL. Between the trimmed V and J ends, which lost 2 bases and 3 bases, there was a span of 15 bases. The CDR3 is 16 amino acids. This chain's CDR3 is CASSQPGTLGTDTQYF. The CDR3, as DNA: TGCGCCAGCAGCCAACCCGGGACTTTAGGGACAGATACGCAGTATTTT.

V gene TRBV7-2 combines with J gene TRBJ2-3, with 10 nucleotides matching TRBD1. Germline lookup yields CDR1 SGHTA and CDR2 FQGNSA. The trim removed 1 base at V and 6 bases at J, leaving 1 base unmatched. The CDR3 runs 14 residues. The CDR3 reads CASSLGTGGDTQYF. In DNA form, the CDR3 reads TGTGCCAGCAGCTTAGGGACAGGGGGTGATACGCAGTATTTT. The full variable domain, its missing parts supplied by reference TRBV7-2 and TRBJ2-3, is GAGVSQSPSNKVTEKGKDVELRCDPISGHTALYWYRQSLGQGLEFLIYFQGNSAPDKSGLPSDRFSAERTGGSVSTLTIQRTQQEDSAVYLCASSLGTGGDTQYFGPGTRLTVL.

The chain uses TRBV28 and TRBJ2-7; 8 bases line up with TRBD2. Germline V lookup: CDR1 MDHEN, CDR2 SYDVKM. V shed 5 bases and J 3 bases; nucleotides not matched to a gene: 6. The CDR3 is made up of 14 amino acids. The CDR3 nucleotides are TGTGCCAGCAGTCCGGGGACTAGGAGCTACGAGCAGTACTTC. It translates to CASSPGTRSYEQYF.

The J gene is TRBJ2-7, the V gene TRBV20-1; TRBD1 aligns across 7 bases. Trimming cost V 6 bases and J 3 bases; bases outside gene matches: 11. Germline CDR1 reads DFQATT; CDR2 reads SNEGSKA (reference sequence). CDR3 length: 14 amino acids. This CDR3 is CSASRDSRDYEQYF. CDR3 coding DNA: TGCAGTGCAAGTCGGGACAGCCGGGACTACGAGCAGTACTTC.

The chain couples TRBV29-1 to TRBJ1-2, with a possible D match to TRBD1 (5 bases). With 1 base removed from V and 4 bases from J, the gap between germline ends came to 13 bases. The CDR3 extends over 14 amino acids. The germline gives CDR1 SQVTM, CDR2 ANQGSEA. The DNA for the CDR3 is TGCAGCGTTGAAGTCGGGGGAGCGGGCTATGGCTACACCTTC. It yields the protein CSVEVGGAGYGYTF.

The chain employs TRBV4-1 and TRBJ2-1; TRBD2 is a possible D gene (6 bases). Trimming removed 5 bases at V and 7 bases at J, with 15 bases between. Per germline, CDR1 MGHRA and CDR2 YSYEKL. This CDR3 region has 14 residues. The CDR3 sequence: CASSSPGTHNEQFF. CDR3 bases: TGCGCCAGCAGCTCACCCGGGACTCATAATGAGCAGTTCTTC.

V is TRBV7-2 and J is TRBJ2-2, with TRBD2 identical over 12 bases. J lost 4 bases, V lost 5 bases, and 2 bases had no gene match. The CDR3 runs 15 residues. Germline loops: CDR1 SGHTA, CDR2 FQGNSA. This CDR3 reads CASSMTSGSTGELFF. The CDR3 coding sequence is TGTGCCAGCAGCATGACTAGCGGGAGCACCGGGGAGCTGTTTTTT.

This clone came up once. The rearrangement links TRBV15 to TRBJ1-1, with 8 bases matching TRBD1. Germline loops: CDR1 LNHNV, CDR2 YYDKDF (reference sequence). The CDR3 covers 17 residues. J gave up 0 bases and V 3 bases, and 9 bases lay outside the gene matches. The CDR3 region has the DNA TGTGCCACCAGCAGTCCTGGACAGGGCCCCATGAACACTGAAGCTTTCTTT. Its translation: CATSSPGQGPMNTEAFF.

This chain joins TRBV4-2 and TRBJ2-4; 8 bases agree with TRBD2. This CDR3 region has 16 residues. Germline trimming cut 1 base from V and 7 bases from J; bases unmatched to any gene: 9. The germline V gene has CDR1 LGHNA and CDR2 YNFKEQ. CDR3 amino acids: CASSQGGPGRENIQYF. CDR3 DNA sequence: TGTGCCAGCAGCCAAGGGGGCCCCGGGAGGGAGAACATTCAGTACTTC.

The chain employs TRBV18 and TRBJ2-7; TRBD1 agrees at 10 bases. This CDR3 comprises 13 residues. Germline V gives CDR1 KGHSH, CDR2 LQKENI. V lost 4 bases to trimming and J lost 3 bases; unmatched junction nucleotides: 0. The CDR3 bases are TGTGCCAGCTCACGGGACAGGGGCTACGAGCAGTACTTC. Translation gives CASSRDRGYEQYF.

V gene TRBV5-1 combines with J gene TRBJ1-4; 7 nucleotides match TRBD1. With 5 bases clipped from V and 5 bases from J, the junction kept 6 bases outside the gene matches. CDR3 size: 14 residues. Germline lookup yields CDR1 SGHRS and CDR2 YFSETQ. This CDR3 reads CASRVLTGNEKLFF. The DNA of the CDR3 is TGCGCCAGCAGAGTTTTGACAGGGAATGAAAAACTGTTTTTT.